What follows are 3 T cell receptor beta chains derived from one specimen sequenced in a study of blood T cell repertoires in COVID-19. TCRdb keeps only in-frame clones here, not all; method: immunoSEQ multiplex PCR. The sample lists 85,000 or so clones; 81% were seen once. The source material was peripheral blood. These receptors came from a man older than 75 with acute or convalescent COVID-19.

This clone was seen only a few times. The chain employs TRBV6-2 or TRBV6-3 and TRBJ2-4; TRBD2 aligns across 10 bases. This CDR3 contains 14 residues. V lost 4 bases to trimming and J lost 6 bases; unmatched junction nucleotides: 3. From germline, CDR1 is MNHEY and CDR2 SVGEGT. The CDR3 is CASSSSGRGNIQYF. CDR3 DNA: TGTGCCAGCAGTTCTAGCGGGAGAGGAAACATTCAGTACTTC.

The genes are TRBV5-4 and TRBJ1-2; 10 bases are a match to TRBD1. This CDR3 spans 15 amino acids. Trimming at V came to 0 bases and at J to 4 bases, leaving 3 bases not matched to a gene. The germline V gene encodes CDR1 SGHNT and CDR2 YYREEE (reference sequence). CDR3 sequence reads: CASSLGQGAPYGYTF. CDR3 in DNA: TGTGCCAGCAGCTTGGGACAGGGGGCCCCCTATGGCTACACCTTC. Filled out from reference TRBV5-4 and TRBJ1-2, the complete variable domain reads ETGVTQSPTHLIKTRGQQVTLRCSSQSGHNTVSWYQQALGQGPQFIFQYYREEENGRGNFPPRFSGLQFPNYSSELNVNALELDDSALYLCASSLGQGAPYGYTFGSGTRLTVV.

The chain employs TRBV7-2 and TRBJ2-1; 7 bases line up with TRBD2. Germline V gene sequence: CDR1 SGHTA, CDR2 FQGNSA. The CDR3 has 14 residues. V dropped 8 bases and J dropped 9; count of bases not matched to a gene: 13. The CDR3 DNA is TGTGCCAGCGGAGCGGGACCGTACTCTACTGAGCAGTTCTTC. It codes for CASGAGPYSTEQFF.